This T cell receptor (beta chain) was recovered during a study of blood T cell repertoires in COVID-19. The data were produced by immunoSEQ multiplex PCR, yet TCRdb's version contains in-frame clones alone and is incomplete. The table lists tens of thousands of clones, 65% to 75% of them singletons. V lost 4 bases to trimming and J lost 5 bases; unmatched junction nucleotides: 8. Germline values: CDR1 LGHDT, CDR2 YNNKEL (reference sequence). The CDR3 totals 16 residues. The gene calls are TRBV3-1 (or the pseudogene TRBV3-2) and TRBJ2-7; 13 bases map to TRBD2. This TCR was sampled from a woman of 80 years or more with acute or convalescent COVID-19. The sample was peripheral blood. The CDR3 DNA reads as TGTGCCAGCAGCCCCCCGGGACTAGCGGGAATACACGAGCAGTACTTC. It is translated as CASSPPGLAGIHEQYF.